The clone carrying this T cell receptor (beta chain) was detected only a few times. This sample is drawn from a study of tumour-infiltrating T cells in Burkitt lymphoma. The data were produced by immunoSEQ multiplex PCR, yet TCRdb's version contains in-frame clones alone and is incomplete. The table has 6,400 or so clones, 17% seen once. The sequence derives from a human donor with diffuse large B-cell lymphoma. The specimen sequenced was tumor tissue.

CDR3: CASSPQGLAQITQYF. CDR3 nucleotide sequence: TGTGCCAGCAGCCCTCAGGGTCTTGCACAGATAACGCAGTATTTT. V usage is TRBV7-9 and J usage is TRBJ2-3; D is perhaps TRBD1 (5 bases). CDR3 length: 15 amino acids. The V gene lost 5 bases and the J gene lost 9 bases, with 21 bases spanning the gap. CDR1 is SEHNR and CDR2 is FQNEAQ in the germline V gene (reference sequence).